The present T cell receptor (beta chain) was sequenced within a study of OX40 agonist ivuxolimab in advanced cancers. V lost 4 bases and J lost 6; bases outside the gene matches: 7. The CDR3 consists of 15 residues. CDR1 is SGHRS, CDR2 YFSETQ, per germline. Sequencing used immunoSEQ multiplex PCR; TCRdb keeps in-frame clones, though not all of them. The sample gives tens of thousands of clones, 84% of which show up once; roughly 0.44% is in the top ten. The V gene is TRBV5-1, the J gene TRBJ2-3; 11 bases match TRBD2. This TCR came from an adult with an advanced solid tumor such as melanoma, head and neck, liver or kidney cancer. This specimen consisted of CD4+ or CD8+ T cells sorted from blood, obtained in a trial of the OX40 agonist ivuxolimab. CDR3 protein: CASSPILAGGDTQYF. In DNA form, the CDR3 reads TGCGCCAGCAGCCCCATCCTAGCGGGGGGCGATACGCAGTATTTT.